This passage covers 17 T cell receptor beta chains from one sample sequenced in a study of graft-versus-host responses after intestinal transplantation. Assay used: immunoSEQ multiplex PCR; TCRdb lists only in-frame clones, some missing. The table has around 99,000 clones, roughly 86% seen once. Their specific antigens are unknown. The starting material was unstimulated CD4+ T cells sorted from spleen or lymph node cells, obtained before transplant. Every receptor here comes from a human donor who was the organ donor for an intestinal transplant.

This chain uses TRBV5-4 with TRBJ1-1; D call uncertain. V dropped 1 base and J dropped 4 bases, with 14 bases sitting between them. Germline loops: CDR1 SGHNT, CDR2 YYREEE (reference sequence). This CDR3 contains 15 residues. The CDR3 nucleotides read TGTGCCAGCAGCTTGTTTTGGGGAGGTGGCACTGAAGCTTTCTTT. Amino acid sequence: CASSLFWGGGTEAFF.

The chain uses TRBV19 and TRBJ2-4; D may be TRBD1 or TRBD2 (5 bases each). V was pared by 5 bases and J by 0 bases, with 17 bases between. The CDR3 spans 17 residues. The germline CDR1 and CDR2 sequences are LNHDA and SQIVND (reference sequence). DNA of the CDR3: TGTGCCAGTAGTCACGGGACGGGGAAGCTAGCCAAAAACATTCAGTACTTC. This codes for CASSHGTGKLAKNIQYF.

The chain is built from TRBV12-5 and TRBJ2-5; D is tentatively TRBD1 or TRBD2 (6 bases each). The end of the DNA is better explained by TRBJ2-7, so the J call may be wrong. There are 16 residues in the CDR3. Germline assignment: CDR1 LGHNT and CDR2 FRNRAP. The CDR3 nucleotides read TGTGCTAGTGGTCCCTTCTCCGGGGGCCACTCCTACGAGCAGTACTTC. The encoded protein is CASGPFSGGHSYEQYF.

The V and J genes are TRBV27 and TRBJ2-2, with unresolved D. The CDR3 has 15 amino acids. Between the trimmed V and J ends, which lost 3 bases and 0 bases, there was a span of 8 bases. The germline V gene encodes CDR1 MNHEY and CDR2 SMNVEV (reference sequence). This CDR3 is CASSFMQPNTGELFF. CDR3 bases: TGTGCCAGCAGTTTTATGCAGCCGAACACCGGGGAGCTGTTTTTT.

The CDR3 DNA is TGTGCCAGCAGCCCATCGGACAGGGTATCGGGCACTGAAGCTTTCTTT. This encodes CASSPSDRVSGTEAFF. This sequence joins TRBV7-3 and TRBJ1-1; TRBD1 matches at 8 bases. Germline trimming cut 5 bases from V and 4 bases from J; bases unmatched to any gene: 12. CDR3 size: 16 residues. The germline CDR1 and CDR2 sequences are SGHTA and FQGTGA.

The CDR3 is CASSPPRDRSFITYGYTF. CDR3 nucleotides: TGTGCCAGCTCACCTCCCCGGGACAGATCCTTCATCACCTATGGCTACACCTTC. The gene calls are TRBV18 and TRBJ1-2, with TRBD1 identical over 7 bases. CDR3 length equals 18 residues. The germline V gene encodes CDR1 KGHSH and CDR2 LQKENI. V was pared by 3 bases and J by 4 bases, with 17 bases of the junction left unmatched.

The rearrangement joins TRBV14 to TRBJ2-1, with D uncertain. Deletions cut 0 bases from V and 8 bases from J, with 11 bases between. In germline, CDR1 is SGHDN, CDR2 FVKESK. The CDR3 runs 14 residues. For the CDR3, the DNA is TGTGCCAGCAGCCAAGATTTGGGGTTCGATGAGCAGTTCTTC. The encoded protein is CASSQDLGFDEQFF.

This CDR3 reads CASSQRTTGANTGELFF. CDR3 bases: TGTGCCAGCAGCCAGAGGACGACAGGGGCGAACACCGGGGAGCTGTTTTTT. The J gene is TRBJ2-2, the V gene TRBV5-6, with TRBD1 matching 8 bases. V dropped 4 bases and J dropped 0; count of bases not matched to a gene: 8. CDR1 is SGHDT, CDR2 YYEEEE, per germline. This CDR3 has 17 residues.

The gene calls are TRBV25-1 and TRBJ1-2, with D hard to call. The germline gives CDR1 MGHDK, CDR2 SYGVNS. This CDR3 has 14 residues. V dropped 1 base and J dropped 3 bases, with 9 bases sitting between them. The chain's CDR3 is CASSESASYYGYTF. The CDR3 coding sequence is TGTGCCAGCAGTGAATCAGCGAGCTACTATGGCTACACCTTC.

This chain uses TRBV2 with TRBJ1-1; D perhaps matches TRBD1 (5 bases). Trimming cost V 5 bases and J 3 bases, with 13 bases left between them. The length of the CDR3 is 14 residues. The germline gives CDR1 SNHLY, CDR2 FYNNEI. The CDR3 DNA is TGTGCCAGCAGTTTCCGGGACGGGGACACTGAAGCTTTCTTT. It translates to CASSFRDGDTEAFF.

The genes are TRBV20-1 and TRBJ1-4; no reliable D call. The CDR3 contains 11 residues. Between the trimmed V and J ends, which lost 0 bases and 8 bases, there was a span of 4 bases. CDR1 is DFQATT and CDR2 is SNEGSKA in the germline V gene (reference sequence). The CDR3 sequence is CSARDLEKLFF. CDR3 in DNA: TGCAGTGCTAGAGATCTAGAAAAACTGTTTTTT.

The rearrangement uses TRBV14 and TRBJ2-1, with 9 bases aligning to TRBD2. The CDR3 totals 15 residues. CDR1 and CDR2 from the germline V gene are SGHDN and FVKESK. Trimming at V came to 4 bases and at J to 7 bases, leaving 8 bases not matched to a gene. The DNA of the CDR3 is TGTGCCAGCAGCCTTTTAGCGGGAGTCAGTAATGAGCAGTTCTTC. It translates to CASSLLAGVSNEQFF.

The chain employs TRBV21-1 and TRBJ1-3. TRBV21-1 is assigned pseudogene status. This CDR3 region has 16 residues. CDR3 bases: TGTGCCAGCAGCGTCCGAGGTCGTGGGGGGCAGGACACCATATATTTT. Translation: CASSVRGRGGQDTIYF.

The J gene is TRBJ1-6, the V gene TRBV2, with 7 bases identical to TRBD1. CDR1 and CDR2 (germline): SNHLY, FYNNEI. The CDR3 has 15 residues. The trim removed 7 bases at V and 5 bases at J, leaving 8 bases unmatched. CDR3 bases: TGTGCCAGCATGAGAACAGGGGTAGATAATTCACCCCTCCACTTT. This sequence encodes CASMRTGVDNSPLHF.

The chain couples TRBV30 to TRBJ2-3; the match to TRBD2 covers 15 bases. Germline V gene lookup returns CDR1 GTSNPN and CDR2 SVGIG (reference sequence). V lost 2 bases and J lost 3; bases outside the gene matches: 3. CDR3 length: 16 amino acids. The CDR3: CAWSRGLAGGTDTQYF. Here the CDR3 DNA reads TGTGCCTGGAGTCGGGGACTAGCGGGAGGAACAGATACGCAGTATTTT.

In its sample, this clone was seen once. The V gene is TRBV5-4, the J gene TRBJ1-1; D is possibly TRBD1 (5 bases). V dropped 4 bases and J dropped 1 base, with 11 bases sitting between them. The CDR3 consists of 14 residues. Germline values: CDR1 SGHNT, CDR2 YYREEE (reference sequence). The DNA of the CDR3 is TGTGCCAGCAGCCGGGACCTTGGGAACACTGAAGCTTTCTTT. Translating gives CASSRDLGNTEAFF. The whole variable domain, remainder taken from reference TRBV5-4 and TRBJ1-1, is ETGVTQSPTHLIKTRGQQVTLRCSSQSGHNTVSWYQQALGQGPQFIFQYYREEENGRGNFPPRFSGLQFPNYSSELNVNALELDDSALYLCASSRDLGNTEAFFGQGTRLTVV.

V usage is TRBV19 and J usage is TRBJ2-1; 7 bases map to TRBD1. With V trimmed by 6 bases and J by 12 bases, 11 bases remained unmatched. The CDR3 totals 13 residues. Germline CDR1 LNHDA, CDR2 SQIVND (reference sequence). The CDR3 region is CASSKPTGDVQFF. CDR3 bases: TGTGCCAGTAGCAAACCAACAGGGGACGTGCAGTTCTTC.